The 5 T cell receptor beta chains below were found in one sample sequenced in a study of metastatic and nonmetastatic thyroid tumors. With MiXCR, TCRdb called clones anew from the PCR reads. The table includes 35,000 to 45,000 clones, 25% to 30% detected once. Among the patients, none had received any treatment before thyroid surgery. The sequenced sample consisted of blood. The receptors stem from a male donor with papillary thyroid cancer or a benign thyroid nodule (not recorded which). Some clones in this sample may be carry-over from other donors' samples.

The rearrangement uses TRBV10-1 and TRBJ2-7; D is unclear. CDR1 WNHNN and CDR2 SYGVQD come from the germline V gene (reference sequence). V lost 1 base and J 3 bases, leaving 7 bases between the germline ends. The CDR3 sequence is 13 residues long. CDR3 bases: TGCGCCAGCAGTGAGTATCTGAGCTACGAGCAGTACTTC. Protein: CASSEYLSYEQYF.

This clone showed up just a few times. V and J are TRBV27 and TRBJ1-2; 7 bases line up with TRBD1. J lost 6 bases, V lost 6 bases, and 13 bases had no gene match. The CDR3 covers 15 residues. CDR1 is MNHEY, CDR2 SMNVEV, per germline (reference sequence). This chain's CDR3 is CASRNLQGLRDGYTF. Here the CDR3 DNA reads TGTGCCAGCAGAAACCTACAGGGGCTGAGGGATGGCTACACCTTC.

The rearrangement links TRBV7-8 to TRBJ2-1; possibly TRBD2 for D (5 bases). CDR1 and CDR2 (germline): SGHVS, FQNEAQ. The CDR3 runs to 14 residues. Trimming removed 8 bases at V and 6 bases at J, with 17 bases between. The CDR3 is CASRPSGLRNEQFF. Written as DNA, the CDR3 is TGTGCCAGCCGCCCATCCGGACTGCGCAATGAGCAGTTCTTC.

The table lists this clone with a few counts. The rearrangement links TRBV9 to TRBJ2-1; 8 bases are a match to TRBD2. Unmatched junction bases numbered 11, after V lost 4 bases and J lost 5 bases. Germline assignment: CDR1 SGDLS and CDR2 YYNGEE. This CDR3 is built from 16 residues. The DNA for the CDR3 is TGTGCCAGCAGCTCTAGGACTAGCACCATTCACAATGAGCAGTTCTTC. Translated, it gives CASSSRTSTIHNEQFF.

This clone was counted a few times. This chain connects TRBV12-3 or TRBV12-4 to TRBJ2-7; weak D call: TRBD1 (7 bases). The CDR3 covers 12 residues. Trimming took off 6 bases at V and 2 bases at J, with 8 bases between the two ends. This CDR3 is CASSRGAYEQYF. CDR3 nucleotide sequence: TGTGCCAGCAGCAGGGGGGCCTACGAGCAGTACTTC.